This T cell receptor beta chain was retrieved from a study of cytomegalovirus exposure and HLA in healthy donors. This table comes from immunoSEQ multiplex PCR, and its TCRdb copy is limited to in-frame clones, with some not included. The sample lists under 200,000 clones; roughly 89% were seen once. The donors were in the roughly 130-subject validation cohort, distinct from the roughly 700-subject first cohort. Findings and limits, study-wide: Usually a TCR sequence was rare, but some public TCRs were found in many donors. Specific recognition of CMV antigens was confirmed in vitro for a few chains (all CMV-associated). Among TCR beta chains, those listed as cytomegalovirus-associated numbered fewer than 200.

As concerns this clone: Its antigen remains unknown.

Germline V gives CDR1 SGHNT, CDR2 YYREEE (reference sequence). The ends were cut back, 4 bases at V and 4 bases at J, with 17 bases in the middle. This CDR3 contains 15 residues. The material sequenced was PBMCs. This sequence was found in a man aged 18 to 30 in good health and CMV-seropositive. The V gene is TRBV5-4, the J gene TRBJ1-1; possible D gene TRBD1, 6 bases. This CDR3 is CASSRDNRAFTEAFF. As DNA, the CDR3 is TGTGCCAGCAGCCGAGATAACAGGGCGTTCACTGAAGCTTTCTTT.